This T cell receptor beta chain is drawn from a study of CD8 T cells in Susac syndrome. This clonotype was observed a few times. The authors negatively isolated CD8+ and CD4+ T cells and FACS-enriched TEMRA cells. An input of roughly 0.5 to 1 ug of RNA was subjected to reverse transcription using random hexamers. TCRdb reanalysed the immunoSEQ multiplex PCR reads using MiXCR and keeps one entry per CDR3 protein. The sample contains 250,000 or so distinct CDR3 sequences, 93% of which appear only once. Sequencing used CD4+ T cells from PBMCs. This receptor was taken from a human donor with multiple sclerosis.

In DNA form, the CDR3 reads TGTGCCAGCAGCGTAGAAGGCTCTGGAAACACCATATATTTT. This sequence encodes CASSVEGSGNTIYF. The genes are TRBV9 and TRBJ1-3, with D uncertain. Germline V gives CDR1 SGDLS, CDR2 YYNGEE. The ends were cut back, 0 bases at V and 0 bases at J, with 4 bases in the middle. The CDR3 runs 14 residues.